Sequencing of this T cell receptor beta chain was carried out in a study of blood T cell repertoires in COVID-19. The germline V and J ends were trimmed by 2 bases and 1 base, with 5 bases remaining between them. CDR1 is SQVTM, CDR2 ANQGSEA, per germline. This CDR3 spans 12 amino acids. This table comes from immunoSEQ multiplex PCR, and its TCRdb copy is limited to in-frame clones, with some not included. The sample lists 350,000 to 400,000 clones, roughly 90% seen once, with roughly 0.9% in the top ten. The cohort comprised adults aged 18 to 89 years residing in about two dozen US areas. Cohort assignment relied on participant-reported clinical history. Exposed participants came across a COVID-19 case within 2 weeks before study entry.

Sequences were obtained from PBMCs or T cells enriched from blood (not recorded which). This clonotype originated in a woman aged 40 to 55 who had been exposed to COVID-19. This chain links TRBV29-1 with TRBJ1-1; D is unclear. The CDR3 DNA reads TGCAGCGTTGAAACCAGGAACACTGAAGCTTTCTTT. The encoded protein is CSVETRNTEAFF. The complete variable domain, with remaining parts taken from reference TRBV29-1 and TRBJ1-1, reads SAVISQKPSRDICQRGTSLTIQCQVDSQVTMMFWYRQQPGQSLTLIATANQGSEATYESGFVIDKFPISRPNLTFSTLTVSNMSPEDSSIYLCSVETRNTEAFFGQGTRLTVV.